Reported below is one T cell receptor (beta chain). TCRdb's copy holds only in-frame clones and misses some; the assay was immunoSEQ multiplex PCR. The sample has more than 85,000 clones, around 80% seen once; the top ten hold 20% to 25%. This entry is derived from a study of blood T cell repertoires in COVID-19. The sequencing input was peripheral blood. The receptor was isolated from a man in his sixties with acute or convalescent COVID-19.

CDR3 bases: TGCACCAGCAGCCAAGCAGCCCGTCCAGCGGGGGGACCAGATACGCAGTATTTT. It encodes CTSSQAARPAGGPDTQYF. This chain uses TRBV1 with TRBJ2-3; the D call in the table, TRBD2, was not verified against the DNA. TRBV1 is given as a pseudogene. The CDR3 is 18 residues long.